A selection of T cell receptor beta chains follows, all from one sample in a study of blood T cell repertoires in COVID-19. Some clones are missing from TCRdb's copy, which holds only in-frame ones; the method was immunoSEQ multiplex PCR. The data hold about 170,000 clones, with 84% observed a single time. The source material was PBMCs or T cells enriched from blood (not recorded which). Every receptor here comes from a man aged 50-59 years who had recovered from COVID-19. Both conserved end residues are part of each CDR3. D genes are given only for firm matches. Expanded clones are given a class, and other clones once, few, many or no size at all.

V	J	size	D	CDR3	DNA
TRBV4-1	TRBJ1-2	.	.	CASSDPRKGTNYGYTF	TGCGCCAGCAGCGACCCGCGGAAGGGGACAAACTATGGCTACACCTTC
TRBV6-2/TRBV6-3	TRBJ2-7	.	TRBD2	CASSYPDGTSVNPYEQYF	TGTGCCAGCAGTTACCCCGACGGGACTAGCGTGAACCCCTACGAGCAGTACTTC
TRBV19	TRBJ1-3	.	.	CASTKRQVTSGNTIYF	TGTGCCAGTACCAAACGCCAGGTGACCTCTGGAAACACCATATATTTT
TRBV18	TRBJ1-1	.	.	CASSPLGQNTEAFF	TGTGCCAGCTCACCCCTTGGGCAGAACACTGAAGCTTTCTTT
TRBV5-4	TRBJ2-2	once	.	CASSLGEQDIGELFF	TGTGCCAGCAGCTTGGGCGAGCAGGATATCGGGGAGCTGTTTTTT
TRBV7-9	TRBJ1-1	.	.	CASSPRGGMNTEAFF	TGTGCCAGCAGCCCCAGAGGAGGGATGAACACTGAAGCTTTCTTT
TRBV28	TRBJ1-2	.	TRBD1	CASSFTGTGGGYTF	TGTGCCAGCAGTTTTACCGGGACAGGGGGTGGCTACACCTTC
TRBV5-1	TRBJ2-7	.	TRBD2	CASSRAGTSGADEQYF	TGCGCCAGCAGCAGAGCCGGGACTAGCGGGGCGGACGAGCAGTACTTC
TRBV11-2	TRBJ2-7	.	TRBD1	CASSKTVNRDRVSYEQYF	TGTGCCAGCAGCAAAACCGTCAACCGGGACAGGGTCTCCTACGAGCAGTACTTC
TRBV6-5	TRBJ1-6	.	.	CASTTGGKGSPLHF	TGTGCCAGCACCACGGGAGGCAAGGGTTCACCCCTCCACTTT
TRBV19	TRBJ1-2	.	.	CASSIVARSGNGYTF	TGTGCCAGTAGTATAGTAGCCCGGTCGGGGAATGGCTACACCTTC
TRBV19	TRBJ2-4	once	TRBD1	CASSIPARGTGNIQYF	TGTGCCAGTAGTATCCCTGCCAGGGGGACAGGAAACATTCAGTACTTC
TRBV28	TRBJ2-1	once	.	CASSLRLAYSEQFF	TGTGCCAGCAGTTTGAGGCTAGCCTACAGTGAGCAGTTCTTC
TRBV6-5	TRBJ1-5	.	.	CASSYQGPNQPQHF	TGTGCCAGCAGTTACCAGGGGCCCAATCAGCCCCAGCATTTT
TRBV19	TRBJ2-7	.	TRBD1	CASSIGYRGKTYEQYF	TGTGCCAGTAGTATAGGTTACAGGGGGAAAACCTACGAGCAGTACTTC
TRBV5-4	TRBJ2-4	.	TRBD2	CASTQAGGKNIQYF	TGTGCCAGCACTCAAGCGGGGGGAAAGAACATTCAGTACTTC
TRBV30	TRBJ1-2	.	.	CAWSSGLSYGYTF	TGTGCCTGGAGTTCCGGACTGAGCTATGGCTACACCTTC
TRBV18	TRBJ1-2	.	.	CASSPAGADGYTF	TGTGCCAGCTCACCAGCGGGGGCGGATGGCTACACCTTC
TRBV12-3/TRBV12-4	TRBJ2-5	once	.	CASSKDRKETQYF	TGTGCCAGCAGTAAGGACAGAAAAGAGACCCAGTACTTC
TRBV9	TRBJ1-4	.	TRBD1	CASSPQGAGEKLFF	TGTGCCAGCAGCCCCCAGGGGGCCGGGGAAAAACTGTTTTTT